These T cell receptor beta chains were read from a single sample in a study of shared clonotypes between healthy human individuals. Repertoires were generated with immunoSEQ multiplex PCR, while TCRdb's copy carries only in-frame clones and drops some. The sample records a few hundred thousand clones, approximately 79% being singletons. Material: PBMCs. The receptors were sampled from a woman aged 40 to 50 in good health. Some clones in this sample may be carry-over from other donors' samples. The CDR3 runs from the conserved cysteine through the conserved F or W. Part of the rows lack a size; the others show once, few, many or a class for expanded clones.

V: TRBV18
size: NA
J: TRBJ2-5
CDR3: CASSRQVQETQYF

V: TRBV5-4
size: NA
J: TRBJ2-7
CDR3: CASSLVASGSGYEQYF

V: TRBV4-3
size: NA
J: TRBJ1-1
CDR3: CASSQTVDTEAFF

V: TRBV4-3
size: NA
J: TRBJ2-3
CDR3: CASSQGGTVSTDTQYF

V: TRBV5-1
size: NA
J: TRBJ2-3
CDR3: CASRTSGSTDTQYF

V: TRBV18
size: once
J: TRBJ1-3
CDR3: CASSPPLGYPGNTIYF

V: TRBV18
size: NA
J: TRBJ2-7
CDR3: CASSPGKGPYEQYF

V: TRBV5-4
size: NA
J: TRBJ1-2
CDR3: CASSPLAGSYGYTF

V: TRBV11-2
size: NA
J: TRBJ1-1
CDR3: CASSLWDGQGRTFF

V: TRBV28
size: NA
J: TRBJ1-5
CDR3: CASSTGKSNQPQHF

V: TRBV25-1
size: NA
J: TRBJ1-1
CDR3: CASRRGLNTEAFF

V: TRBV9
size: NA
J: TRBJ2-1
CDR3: CASSVDAGNNEQFF

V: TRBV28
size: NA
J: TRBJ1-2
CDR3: CASSRGGYGYTF

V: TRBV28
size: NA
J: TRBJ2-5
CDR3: CASSLGGRGETQYF

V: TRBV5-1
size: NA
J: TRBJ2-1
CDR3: CASSLDWGEQFF

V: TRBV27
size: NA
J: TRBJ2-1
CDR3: CASSLSGGAGAYNEQFF

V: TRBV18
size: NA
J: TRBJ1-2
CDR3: CASSRTGTTNYGYTF

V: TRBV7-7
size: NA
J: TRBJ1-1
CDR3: CASSLDSNTEAFF

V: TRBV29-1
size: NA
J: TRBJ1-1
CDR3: CSASLTGANTEAFF

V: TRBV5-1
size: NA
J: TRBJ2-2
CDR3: CASSLAGGHGELFF

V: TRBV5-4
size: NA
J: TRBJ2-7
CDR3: CASSPRPGQPYEQYF

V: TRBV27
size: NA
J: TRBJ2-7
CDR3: CASSRPGEQYF

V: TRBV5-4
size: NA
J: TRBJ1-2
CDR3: CASSLGGGNYGYTF

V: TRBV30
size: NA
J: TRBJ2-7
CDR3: CAWKYWTSGSYEQYF

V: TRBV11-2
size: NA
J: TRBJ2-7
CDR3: CASSFPGDEQYF

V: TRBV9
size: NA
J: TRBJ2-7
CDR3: CASSALASLGNSYEQYF

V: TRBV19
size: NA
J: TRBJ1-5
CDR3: CASSTLMDTYSNQPQHF

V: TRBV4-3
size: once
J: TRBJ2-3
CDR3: CASSPPGRGRLDTQYF

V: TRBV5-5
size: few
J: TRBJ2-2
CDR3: CASSVGTDRNTGELFF

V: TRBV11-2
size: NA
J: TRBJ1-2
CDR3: CASSFRGLSNYGYTF

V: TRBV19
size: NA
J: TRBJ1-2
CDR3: CASKRKITGQADYGYTF

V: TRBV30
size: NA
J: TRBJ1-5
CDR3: CAWSTYYRGRNQPQHF

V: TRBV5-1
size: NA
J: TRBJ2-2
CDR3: CASSLGPTGELFF

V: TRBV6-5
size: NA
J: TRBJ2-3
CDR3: CASSQDWRGTQYF

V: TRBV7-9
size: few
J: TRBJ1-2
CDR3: CATDRSYGYTF

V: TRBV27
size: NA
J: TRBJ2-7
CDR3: CASSRRVYYEQYF

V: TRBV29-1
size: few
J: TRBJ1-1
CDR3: CSVQGSFDTEAFF

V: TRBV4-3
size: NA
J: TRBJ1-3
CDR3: CASSQERQGPGNTIYF

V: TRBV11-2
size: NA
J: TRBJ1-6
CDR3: CASSPGQGISPLHF

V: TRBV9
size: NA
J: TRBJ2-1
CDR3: CASSDAWTSGSHEQFF

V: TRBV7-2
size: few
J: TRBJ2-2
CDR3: CASGRGSGPNTGELFF

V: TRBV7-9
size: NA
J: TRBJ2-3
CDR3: CASSWTGVDTQYF

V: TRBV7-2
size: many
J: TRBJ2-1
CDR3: CASSLNRAGEQFF

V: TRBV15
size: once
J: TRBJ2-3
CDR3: CATSRDGVAGADTQYF

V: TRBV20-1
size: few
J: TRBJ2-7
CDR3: CSASSVHEQYF

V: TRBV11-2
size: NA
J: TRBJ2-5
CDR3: CASSLDRGSKATQYF

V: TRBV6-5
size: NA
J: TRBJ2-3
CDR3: CASSTRAGTDTQYF

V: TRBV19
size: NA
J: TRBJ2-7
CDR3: CASSLTSGTYEQYF

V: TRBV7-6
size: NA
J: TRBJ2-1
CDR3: CASSAQTGTENNEQFF

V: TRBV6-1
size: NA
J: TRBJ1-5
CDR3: CASNRDRGQPQHF

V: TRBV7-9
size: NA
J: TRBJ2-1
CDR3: CAGTGASGLNEQFF

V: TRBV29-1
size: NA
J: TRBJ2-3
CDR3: CSVGAGSADTQYF

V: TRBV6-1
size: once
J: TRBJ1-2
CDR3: CASSDWVNYGYTF

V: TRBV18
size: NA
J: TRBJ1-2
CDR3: CASSNLDRGAVGGYTF

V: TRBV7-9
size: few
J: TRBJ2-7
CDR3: CASSSDRETWEQYF

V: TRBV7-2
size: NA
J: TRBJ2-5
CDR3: CASSQPAGMETQYF

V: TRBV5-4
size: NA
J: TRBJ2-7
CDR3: CASSRRGGGSHSYEQYF

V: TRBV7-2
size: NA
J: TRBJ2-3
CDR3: CASSSTGHGDTQYF

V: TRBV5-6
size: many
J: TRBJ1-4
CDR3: CASSTDRGIREKLFF

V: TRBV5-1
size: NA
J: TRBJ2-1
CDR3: CASSSQGLAGEWSYNEQFF